This T cell receptor (beta chain) was sequenced during a study of metastatic and nonmetastatic thyroid tumors. Study summary: Malignant thyroid and benign thyroid patients provided blood and tumor or nodule tissue whose repertoires were compared.

All patients were untreated before thyroid surgery. Regarding this clone: The antigen remains unidentified.

Germline trimming cut 5 bases from V and 2 bases from J; bases unmatched to any gene: 5. Germline assignment: CDR1 MNHNS and CDR2 SASEGT. CDR3 length: 14 residues. Broader study findings: According to reports, the diversity of TCR beta was significantly higher in malignant thyroid tumors than in benign nodules, and this held in both blood and tumor samples.

Authors' data handling: Using the CDR3 differences seen across clinicopathological groups, the authors built a distant-metastasis classifier for papillary thyroid cancer, which was meant to discriminate distant-metastatic patients. Using MiXCR, TCRdb re-called clones from the PCR reads. It is TCRdb's table, rather than the study itself, that gives the V and J calls and clone size. The sample records tens of thousands of clones, around a fifth being singletons. V usage is TRBV6-1 and J usage is TRBJ2-7; 8 nucleotides agree with TRBD1. The TCR sequence derives from a female donor with papillary thyroid cancer or a benign thyroid nodule (not recorded which). Some clones in this sample may be carry-over from other donors' samples. The sequenced material came from tumor tissue. CDR3 DNA: TGTGCCAGCAGTTCAGACAGGGGCCCCTACGAGCAGTACTTC. The encoded protein is CASSSDRGPYEQYF.